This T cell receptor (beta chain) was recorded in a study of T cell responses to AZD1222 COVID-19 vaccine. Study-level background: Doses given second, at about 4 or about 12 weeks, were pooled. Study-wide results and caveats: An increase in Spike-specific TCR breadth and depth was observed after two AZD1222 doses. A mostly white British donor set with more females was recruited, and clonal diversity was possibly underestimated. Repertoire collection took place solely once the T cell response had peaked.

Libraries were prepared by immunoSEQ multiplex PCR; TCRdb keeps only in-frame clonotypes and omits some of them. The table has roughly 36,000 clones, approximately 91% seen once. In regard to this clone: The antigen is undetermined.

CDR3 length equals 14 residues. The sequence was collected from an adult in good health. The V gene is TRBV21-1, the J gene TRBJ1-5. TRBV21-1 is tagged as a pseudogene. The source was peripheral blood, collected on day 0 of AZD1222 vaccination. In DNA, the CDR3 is TGTGCCAGCAAGGTTTGCGGGGGTGATCAGCCCCAGCATTTT. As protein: CASKVCGGDQPQHF.